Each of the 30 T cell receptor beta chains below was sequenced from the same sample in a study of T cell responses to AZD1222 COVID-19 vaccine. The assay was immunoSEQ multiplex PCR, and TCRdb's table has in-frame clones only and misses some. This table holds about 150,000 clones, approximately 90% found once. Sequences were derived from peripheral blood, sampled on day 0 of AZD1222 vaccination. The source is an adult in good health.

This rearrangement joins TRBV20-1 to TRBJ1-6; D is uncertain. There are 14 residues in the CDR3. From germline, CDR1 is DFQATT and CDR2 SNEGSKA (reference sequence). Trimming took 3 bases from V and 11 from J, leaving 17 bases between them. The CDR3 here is CSASVRRNPPPLHF. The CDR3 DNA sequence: TGCAGTGCTAGTGTGAGGCGGAACCCTCCACCCCTCCACTTT.

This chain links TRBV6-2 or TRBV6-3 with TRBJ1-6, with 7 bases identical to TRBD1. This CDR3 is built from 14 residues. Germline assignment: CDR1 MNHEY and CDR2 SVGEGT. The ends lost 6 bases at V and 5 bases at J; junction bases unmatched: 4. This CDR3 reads CASSQDRNNSPLHF. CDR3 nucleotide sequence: TGTGCCAGCAGCCAGGACAGGAATAATTCACCCCTCCACTTT.

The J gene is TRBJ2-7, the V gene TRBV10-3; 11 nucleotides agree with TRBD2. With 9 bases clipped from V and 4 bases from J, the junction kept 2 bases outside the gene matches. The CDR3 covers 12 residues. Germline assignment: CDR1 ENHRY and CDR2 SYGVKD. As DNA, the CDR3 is TGTGCCATTTCTAGCGGGAGGTACGAGCAGTACTTC. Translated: CAISSGRYEQYF.

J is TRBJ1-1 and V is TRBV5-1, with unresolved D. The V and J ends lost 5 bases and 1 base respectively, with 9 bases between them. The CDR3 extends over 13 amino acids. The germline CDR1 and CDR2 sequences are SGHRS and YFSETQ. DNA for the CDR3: TGCGCCAGCAGGCGGACCGAGAACACTGAAGCTTTCTTT. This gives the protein CASRRTENTEAFF. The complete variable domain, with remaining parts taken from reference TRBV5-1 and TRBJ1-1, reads KAGVTQTPRYLIKTRGQQVTLSCSPISGHRSVSWYQQTPGQGLQFLFEYFSETQRNKGNFPGRFSGRQFSNSRSEMNVSTLELGDSALYLCASRRTENTEAFFGQGTRLTVV.

For the CDR3, the DNA is TGTGCCAGCAGCCCAACAGGGGCGGTGAACACTGAAGCTTTCTTT. It yields the protein CASSPTGAVNTEAFF. V gene TRBV9 combines with J gene TRBJ1-1, with TRBD1 matching 7 bases. The CDR3 totals 15 residues. Germline V gives CDR1 SGDLS, CDR2 YYNGEE. V lost 4 bases and J lost 0; bases outside the gene matches: 6.

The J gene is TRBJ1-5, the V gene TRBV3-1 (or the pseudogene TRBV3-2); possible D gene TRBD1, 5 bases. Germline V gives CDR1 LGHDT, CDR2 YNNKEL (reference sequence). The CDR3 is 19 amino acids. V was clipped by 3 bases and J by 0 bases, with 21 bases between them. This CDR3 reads CASSHPRPSWGVSNQPQHF. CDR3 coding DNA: TGTGCCAGCAGCCATCCGCGCCCCAGCTGGGGGGTTAGCAATCAGCCCCAGCATTTT.

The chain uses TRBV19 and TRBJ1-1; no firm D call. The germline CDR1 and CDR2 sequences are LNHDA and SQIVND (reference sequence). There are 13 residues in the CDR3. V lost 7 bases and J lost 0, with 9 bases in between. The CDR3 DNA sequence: TGTGCCAGTACCTGGCAGATGAACACTGAAGCTTTCTTT. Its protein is CASTWQMNTEAFF.

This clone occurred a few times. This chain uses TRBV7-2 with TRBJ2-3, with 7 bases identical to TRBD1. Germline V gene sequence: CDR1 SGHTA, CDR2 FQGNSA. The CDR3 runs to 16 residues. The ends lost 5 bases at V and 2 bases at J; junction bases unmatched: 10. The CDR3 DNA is TGTGCCAGCAGCGGGCCGGCGACAGGGTACACAGATACGCAGTATTTT. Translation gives CASSGPATGYTDTQYF.

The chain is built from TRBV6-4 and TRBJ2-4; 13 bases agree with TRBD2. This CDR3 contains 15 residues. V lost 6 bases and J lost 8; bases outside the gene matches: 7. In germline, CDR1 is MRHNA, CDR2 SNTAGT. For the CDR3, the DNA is TGTGCCAGCAGCCGGACTAGCGGGAGTCTGGACATTCAGTACTTC. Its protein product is CASSRTSGSLDIQYF.

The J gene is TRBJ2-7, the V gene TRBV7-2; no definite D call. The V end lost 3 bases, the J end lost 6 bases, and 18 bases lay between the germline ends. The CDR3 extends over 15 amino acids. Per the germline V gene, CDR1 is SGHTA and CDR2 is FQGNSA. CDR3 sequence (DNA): TGTGCCAGCAGCTTCCCACCCACGGTTGGGGTCGAGCAGTACTTC. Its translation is CASSFPPTVGVEQYF.

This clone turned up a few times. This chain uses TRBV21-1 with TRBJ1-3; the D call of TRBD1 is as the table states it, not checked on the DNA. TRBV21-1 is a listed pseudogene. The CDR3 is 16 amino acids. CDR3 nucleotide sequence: TGTGCCAGCAGCAAGCAGGGGGCTTTCTCTGGAAACACCATATATTTT. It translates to CASSKQGAFSGNTIYF.

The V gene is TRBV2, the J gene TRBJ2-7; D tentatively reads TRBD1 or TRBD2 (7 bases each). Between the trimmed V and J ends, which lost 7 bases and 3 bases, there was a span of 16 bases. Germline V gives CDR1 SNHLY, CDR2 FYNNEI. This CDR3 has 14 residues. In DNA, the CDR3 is TGTGCCAGCACTACAGGGGCTAGCGGCTACGAGCAGTACTTC. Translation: CASTTGASGYEQYF.

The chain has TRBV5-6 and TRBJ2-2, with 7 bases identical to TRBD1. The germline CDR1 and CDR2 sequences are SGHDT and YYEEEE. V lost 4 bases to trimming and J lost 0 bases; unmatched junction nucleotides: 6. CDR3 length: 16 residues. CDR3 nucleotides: TGTGCCAGCAGCGCGACAGGGACGCCGAACACCGGGGAGCTGTTTTTT. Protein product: CASSATGTPNTGELFF.

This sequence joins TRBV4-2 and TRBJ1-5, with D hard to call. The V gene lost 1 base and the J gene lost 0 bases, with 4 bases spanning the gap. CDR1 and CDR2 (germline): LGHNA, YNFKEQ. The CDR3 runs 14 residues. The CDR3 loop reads CASSQVNSNQPQHF. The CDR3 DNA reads TGTGCCAGCAGCCAAGTAAATAGCAATCAGCCCCAGCATTTT.

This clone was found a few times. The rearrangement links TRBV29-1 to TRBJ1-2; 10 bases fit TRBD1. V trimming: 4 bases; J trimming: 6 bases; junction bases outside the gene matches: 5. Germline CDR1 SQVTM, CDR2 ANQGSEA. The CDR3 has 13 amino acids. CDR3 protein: CSVGRQGAHGYTF. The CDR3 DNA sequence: TGCAGCGTTGGACGACAGGGGGCACATGGCTACACCTTC. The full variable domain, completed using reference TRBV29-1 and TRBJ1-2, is SAVISQKPSRDICQRGTSLTIQCQVDSQVTMMFWYRQQPGQSLTLIATANQGSEATYESGFVIDKFPISRPNLTFSTLTVSNMSPEDSSIYLCSVGRQGAHGYTFGSGTRLTVV.

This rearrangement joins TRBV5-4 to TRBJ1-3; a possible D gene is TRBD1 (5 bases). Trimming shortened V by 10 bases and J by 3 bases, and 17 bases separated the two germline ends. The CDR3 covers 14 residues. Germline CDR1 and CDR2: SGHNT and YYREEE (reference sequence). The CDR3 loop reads CACAGGGFGNTIYF. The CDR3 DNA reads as TGTGCCTGCGCCGGGGGAGGGTTTGGAAACACCATATATTTT. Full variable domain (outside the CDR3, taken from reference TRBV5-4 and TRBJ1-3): ETGVTQSPTHLIKTRGQQVTLRCSSQSGHNTVSWYQQALGQGPQFIFQYYREEENGRGNFPPRFSGLQFPNYSSELNVNALELDDSALYLCACAGGGFGNTIYFGEGSWLTVV.

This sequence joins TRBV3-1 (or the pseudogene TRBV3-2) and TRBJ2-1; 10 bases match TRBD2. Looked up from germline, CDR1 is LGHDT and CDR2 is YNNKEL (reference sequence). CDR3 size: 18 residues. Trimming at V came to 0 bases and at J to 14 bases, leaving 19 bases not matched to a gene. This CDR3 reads CASSQDPRRLAGGRWKFF. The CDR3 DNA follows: TGTGCCAGCAGCCAAGACCCCAGGAGATTAGCGGGAGGACGATGGAAGTTCTTC.

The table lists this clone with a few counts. Here the CDR3 reads CASSTRINYNEQFF. CDR3 DNA: TGTGCCAGTAGTACCCGGATTAACTACAATGAGCAGTTCTTC. V gene TRBV19 combines with J gene TRBJ2-1; D gene unclear. The germline CDR1 and CDR2 sequences are LNHDA and SQIVND (reference sequence). Trimming took off 4 bases at V and 3 bases at J, with 10 bases between the two ends. CDR3 size: 14 residues.

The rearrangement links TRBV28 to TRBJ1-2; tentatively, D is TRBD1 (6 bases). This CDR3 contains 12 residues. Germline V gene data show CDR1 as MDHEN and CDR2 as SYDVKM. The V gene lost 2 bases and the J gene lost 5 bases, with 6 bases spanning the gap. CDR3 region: CASSLQGYGYTF. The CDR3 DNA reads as TGTGCCAGCAGTTTACAGGGGTATGGCTACACCTTC.

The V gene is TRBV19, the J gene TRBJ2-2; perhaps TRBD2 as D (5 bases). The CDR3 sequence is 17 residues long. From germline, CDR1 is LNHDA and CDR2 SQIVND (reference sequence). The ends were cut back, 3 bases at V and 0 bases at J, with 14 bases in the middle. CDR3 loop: CASSIPRRETNTGELFF. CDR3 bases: TGTGCCAGTAGTATCCCCCGCCGGGAAACGAACACCGGGGAGCTGTTTTTT.

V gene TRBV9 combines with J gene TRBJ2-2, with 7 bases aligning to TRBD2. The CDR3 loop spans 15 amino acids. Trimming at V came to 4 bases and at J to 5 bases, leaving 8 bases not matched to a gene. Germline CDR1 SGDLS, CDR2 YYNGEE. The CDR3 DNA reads TGTGCCAGCAGCATGCGCCCCGGGGGGACCGGGGAGCTGTTTTTT. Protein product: CASSMRPGGTGELFF.

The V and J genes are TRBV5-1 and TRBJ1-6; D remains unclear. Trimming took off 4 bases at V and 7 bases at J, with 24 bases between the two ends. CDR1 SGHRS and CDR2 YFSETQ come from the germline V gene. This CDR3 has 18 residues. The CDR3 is CASSPARTPSWQNSPLHF. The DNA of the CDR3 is TGCGCCAGCAGCCCCGCCAGGACCCCGTCATGGCAAAATTCACCCCTCCACTTT.

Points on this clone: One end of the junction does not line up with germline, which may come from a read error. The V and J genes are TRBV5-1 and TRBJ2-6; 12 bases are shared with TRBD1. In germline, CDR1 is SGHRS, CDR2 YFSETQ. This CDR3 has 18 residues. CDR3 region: CASRFSGTGGAGANVLTF. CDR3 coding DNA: TGCGCCAGCCGCTTTTCGGGGACAGGGGGCGCTGGGGCCAACGTCCTGACTTTC.

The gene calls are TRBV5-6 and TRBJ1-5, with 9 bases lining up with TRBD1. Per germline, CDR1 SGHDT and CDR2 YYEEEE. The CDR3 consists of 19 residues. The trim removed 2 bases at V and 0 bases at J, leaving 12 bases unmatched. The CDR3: CASSFSGTGFPYSNQPQHF. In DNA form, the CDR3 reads TGTGCCAGCAGCTTTTCCGGGACAGGGTTCCCCTATAGCAATCAGCCCCAGCATTTT.

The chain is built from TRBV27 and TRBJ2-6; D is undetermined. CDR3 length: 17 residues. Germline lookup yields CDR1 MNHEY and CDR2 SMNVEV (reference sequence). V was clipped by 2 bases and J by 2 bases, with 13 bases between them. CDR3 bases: TGTGCCAGCAGTTTAAGAGTGGGCGCCGCTGGGGCCAACGTCCTGACTTTC. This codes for CASSLRVGAAGANVLTF.

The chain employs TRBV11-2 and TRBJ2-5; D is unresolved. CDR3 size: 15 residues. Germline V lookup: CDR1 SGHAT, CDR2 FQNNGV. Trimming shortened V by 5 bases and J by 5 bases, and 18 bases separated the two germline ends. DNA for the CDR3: TGTGCCAGCAGCCTACAGTCTGCTGGCTCGGAGACCCAGTACTTC. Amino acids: CASSLQSAGSETQYF.

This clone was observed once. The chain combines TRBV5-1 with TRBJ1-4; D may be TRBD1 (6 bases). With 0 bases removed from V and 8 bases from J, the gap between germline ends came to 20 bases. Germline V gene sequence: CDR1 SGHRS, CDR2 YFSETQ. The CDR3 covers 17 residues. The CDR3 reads CASSLGGLQGKLEKLFF. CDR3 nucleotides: TGCGCCAGCAGCTTGGGAGGGCTACAGGGAAAGTTGGAAAAACTGTTTTTT.

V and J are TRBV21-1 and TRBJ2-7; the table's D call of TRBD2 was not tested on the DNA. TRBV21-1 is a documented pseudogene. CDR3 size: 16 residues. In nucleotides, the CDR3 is TGTGCCAGCATGTTGTTCGTGGGAGGGCCTTCGAGAGAGCAGTACTTC. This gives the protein CASMLFVGGPSREQYF.

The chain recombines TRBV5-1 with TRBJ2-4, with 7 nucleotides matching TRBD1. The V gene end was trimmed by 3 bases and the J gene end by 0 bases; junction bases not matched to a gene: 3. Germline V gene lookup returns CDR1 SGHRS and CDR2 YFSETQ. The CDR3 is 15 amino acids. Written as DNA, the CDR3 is TGCGCCAGCAGCTCTAACAGGGGAGCCAAAAACATTCAGTACTTC. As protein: CASSSNRGAKNIQYF.

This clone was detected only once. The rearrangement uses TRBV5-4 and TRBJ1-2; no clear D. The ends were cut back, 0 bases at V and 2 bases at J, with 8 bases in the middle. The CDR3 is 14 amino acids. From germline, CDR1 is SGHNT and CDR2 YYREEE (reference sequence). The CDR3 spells CASSLGQANYGYTF. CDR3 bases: TGTGCCAGCAGCTTGGGGCAGGCAAACTATGGCTACACCTTC.